This T cell receptor beta chain is drawn from a study of CD8 T cells in ankylosing spondylitis. Study-wide results and limits: Disease-linked clones had a CD8+ phenotype and relatively low frequency in peripheral blood. Fewer than 10 highly homologous variants formed a TCR beta motif that appeared characteristic of ankylosing spondylitis blood. Clones linked to disease were reported to show significant enrichment in matched ankylosing spondylitis synovial fluid.

CDR3 length: 12 amino acids. Germline values: CDR1 SGHTA, CDR2 FQGNSA. The V and J ends lost 5 bases and 8 bases, in that order; junction bases with no gene match: 5. Many counts were recorded for this clonotype. The antigen is unknown. Quantitative barcoded 5'-RACE was used to prepare TCR beta libraries. One entry per CDR3 protein results from TCRdb running MiXCR on the 5' RACE reads. The table has approximately 300,000 distinct CDR3 sequences, roughly 20% seen once; the top ten hold 3.5%. The rearrangement links TRBV7-2 to TRBJ1-2; 7 bases fit TRBD1. The sequenced sample was blood, either unsorted or a sorted T cell fraction (not recorded which). The clonotype was recovered from a female donor with ankylosing spondylitis or in good health (not recorded which). CDR3 region: CASSLDRVGYTF. In DNA, the CDR3 is TGTGCCAGCAGCCTCGACAGGGTAGGCTACACCTTC.